This entry concerns a single T cell receptor beta chain. Sequence at one end of the junction differs from germline and may be a read error. The data stem from a study of Graves' ophthalmopathy and Graves' hyperthyroidism. Germline V gene lookup returns CDR1 SNHLY and CDR2 FYNNEI. CDR3 length: 13 residues. Investigators amplified TCR beta CDR3 regions from RNA transcripts. First-round RT-PCR used HTBI primers; second-round multiplex PCR followed. TCRdb used MiXCR to reprocess the multiplex PCR reads, holding one entry per CDR3 protein. The sample carries around 1.1 million distinct CDR3 sequences, roughly two fifths recorded once.

The chain is built from TRBV2 and TRBJ1-1; D perhaps matches TRBD1 (5 bases). The sequencing input was peripheral blood or thyroid tissue (not recorded which). This receptor was identified in an adult man with Graves' hyperthyroidism. CDR3 in DNA: TGTGTCAGCCCTATGGGACCGAACACTGAAGCTTTCTTT. Protein: CVSPMGPNTEAFF.